This TCR beta chain is drawn from a study of beta chain features in type 1 diabetes. The study, taken as a whole, reports: For patients and controls alike, PCR might favor shorter templates to the same degree.

The authors reverse transcribed all of the isolated RNA, so sequencing captured expressed TCRB transcripts. The protocol was immunoSEQ multiplex PCR, while the TCRdb copy is restricted to in-frame clones and leaves out a portion. The table shows under 900,000 clones, with about a sixth occurring only once. Without exception, sorted populations had purity beyond 95%. Germline CDR1 LGHNA, CDR2 YSLEER. The V end was cut by 1 base, the J end by 4 bases, with 22 bases between. This CDR3 region has 18 residues. In regard to this clone: Its antigen remains unknown.

The sequenced sample was naive CD4+ T cells from blood. The genes are TRBV4-3 and TRBJ1-2; tentatively, D is TRBD1 (6 bases). The source of this sequence is a young woman in good health. The CDR3 sequence: CASSQVFTGIPLGYGYTF. The CDR3 DNA reads TGCGCCAGCAGCCAAGTATTTACAGGGATCCCGCTAGGCTATGGCTACACCTTC.